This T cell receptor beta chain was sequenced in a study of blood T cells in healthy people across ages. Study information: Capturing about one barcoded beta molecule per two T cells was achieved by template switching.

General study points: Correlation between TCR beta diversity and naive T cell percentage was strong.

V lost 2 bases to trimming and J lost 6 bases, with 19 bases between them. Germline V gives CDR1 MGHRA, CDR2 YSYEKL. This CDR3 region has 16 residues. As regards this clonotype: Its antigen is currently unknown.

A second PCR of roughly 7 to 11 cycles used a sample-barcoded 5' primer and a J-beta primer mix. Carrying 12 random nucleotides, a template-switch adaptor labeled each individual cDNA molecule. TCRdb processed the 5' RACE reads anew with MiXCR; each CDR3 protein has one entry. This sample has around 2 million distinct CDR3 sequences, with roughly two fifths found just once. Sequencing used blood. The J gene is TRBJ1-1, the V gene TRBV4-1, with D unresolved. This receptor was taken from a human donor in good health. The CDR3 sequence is CASSQYFRGLAAEAFF. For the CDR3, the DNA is TGCGCCAGCAGCCAATATTTCCGAGGTCTGGCCGCTGAAGCTTTCTTT.